The 5 T cell receptor beta chains listed next were all sequenced from one sample in a study of blood T cell repertoires in COVID-19. The assay was immunoSEQ multiplex PCR, and TCRdb's table has in-frame clones only and misses some. The sample consists of about 120,000 clones, approximately 80% of them appearing once. The sample consisted of peripheral blood. All receptors derive from a human donor in a cohort sampled during active COVID-19.

This clone was counted between two and nine times. The genes are TRBV11-3 and TRBJ1-4, with 11 positions matching TRBD1. The CDR3 extends over 14 amino acids. V shed 6 bases, J shed 8 bases, and the junction held 5 bases outside the gene matches. CDR1 and CDR2 (germline): SGHNT, YENEEA. The CDR3 here is CASSSRTGGEKLFF. CDR3 in DNA: TGTGCCAGCAGTTCCAGGACAGGGGGCGAAAAACTGTTTTTT.

The rearrangement links TRBV28 to TRBJ1-5, with 9 bases lining up with TRBD1. Per the germline V gene, CDR1 is MDHEN and CDR2 is SYDVKM. The CDR3 sequence is 15 residues long. Unmatched junction bases numbered 6, after V lost 4 bases and J lost 5 bases. The CDR3 reads CASSSPGTGYQPQHF. CDR3 coding DNA: TGTGCCAGCAGTTCGCCCGGGACAGGGTATCAGCCCCAGCATTTT.

This sequence joins TRBV23-1 and TRBJ1-2, with D perhaps TRBD1 (5 bases). TRBV23-1 is reported as an ORF; its role is uncertain. V lost 2 bases to trimming and J lost 4 bases, with 17 bases between them. The CDR3 totals 16 residues. The CDR3 here is CASSQPDRGDPYGYTF. CDR3 coding DNA: TGCGCCAGCAGTCAACCCGACCGCGGGGACCCCTATGGCTACACCTTC.

The CDR3 region has the DNA TGCGCCAGCAGCGGTGGACATTCCTACGAGCAGTACTTC. Translation: CASSGGHSYEQYF. V gene TRBV10-1 combines with J gene TRBJ2-7, with D perhaps TRBD1 (5 bases). V shed 6 bases and J shed 1 base, with 10 bases lying between them. The CDR3 extends over 13 amino acids. Germline assignment: CDR1 WNHNN and CDR2 SYGVQD (reference sequence).

The chain joins TRBV6-5 to TRBJ2-5, with TRBD2 as a possible D gene (6 bases). CDR1 is MNHEY and CDR2 is SVGAGI in the germline V gene. V was shortened by 4 bases and J by 7 bases, with 13 bases between the two germline ends. CDR3 length equals 13 residues. CDR3 in amino acids: CASSSGGFGTQYF. CDR3 coding DNA: TGTGCCAGCAGTTCTGGGGGGTTCGGGACCCAGTACTTC.